This TCR beta chain was identified in a study of T cells in Graves' hyperthyroidism and ophthalmopathy. Germline lookup yields CDR1 SGHDT and CDR2 YYEEEE. V lost 0 bases to trimming and J lost 4 bases, with 10 bases between them. CDR3 length equals 14 residues. PBMCs were collected from an approximately 9 ml volume of fresh peripheral blood. This clonotype was counted a few times. Researchers amplified the TCR beta CDR3 regions from RNA transcripts. Primed by the HTBI set, a first-round RT-PCR was run on the TCR CDR3. Via MiXCR, TCRdb re-called the multiplex PCR reads, giving one row per CDR3 protein. The top ten clones hold approximately 31% of a sample with around 700,000 distinct CDR3 sequences, 30% to 40% of them seen once.

What was sequenced was blood. This chain uses TRBV5-6 with TRBJ1-2; the D is unclear. This TCR was recovered from a woman aged 40 to 50 with Graves' hyperthyroidism. DNA of the CDR3: TGTGCCAGCAGCTTGGCTCTGGCAGTCTATGGCTACACCTTC. This sequence encodes CASSLALAVYGYTF.